This T cell receptor (beta chain) was documented in a study of blood T cell repertoires in COVID-19. Study in general: Nucleic acid was either cDNA or gDNA, and it came from T cells, B-cell-depleted T cells, or PBMCs.

This CDR3 is 14 amino acids long. Germline V gene data show CDR1 as SGHKS and CDR2 as YYEKEE (reference sequence). V lost 2 bases and J 8 bases, leaving 13 bases between the germline ends. The method was immunoSEQ multiplex PCR; TCRdb's version includes in-frame clones alone and lacks a portion of them. The table lists some 460,000 clones, around 89% of them singletons, with about 4.3% in the top ten. V and J are TRBV5-5 and TRBJ1-4; D is uncertain. The receptor was derived from a woman aged 30 to 39 with acute or convalescent COVID-19. Specimen: peripheral blood. The CDR3 here is CASSFRARVEKLFF. The CDR3 DNA sequence: TGTGCCAGCAGCTTCCGGGCGCGGGTGGAAAAACTGTTTTTT.